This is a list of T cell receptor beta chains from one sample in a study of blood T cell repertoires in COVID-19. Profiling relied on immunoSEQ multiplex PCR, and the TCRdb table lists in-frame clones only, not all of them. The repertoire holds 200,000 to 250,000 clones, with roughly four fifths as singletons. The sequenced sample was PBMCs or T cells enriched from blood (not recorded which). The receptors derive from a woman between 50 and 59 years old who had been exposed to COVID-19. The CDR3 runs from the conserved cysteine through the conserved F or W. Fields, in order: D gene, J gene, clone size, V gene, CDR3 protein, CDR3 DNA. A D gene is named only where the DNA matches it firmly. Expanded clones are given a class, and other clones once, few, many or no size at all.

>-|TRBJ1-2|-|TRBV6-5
CASSSSPGVGYGYTF
TGTGCCAGCAGTTCTTCCCCAGGGGTAGGGTATGGCTACACCTTC
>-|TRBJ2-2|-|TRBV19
CASMRTGELFF
TGTGCCAGTATGAGGACCGGGGAGCTGTTTTTT
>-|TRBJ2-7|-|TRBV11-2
CASSLSLVAGEQYF
TGTGCCAGCAGCTTATCATTAGTCGCGGGTGAGCAGTACTTC
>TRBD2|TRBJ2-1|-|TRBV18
CASSRLAGGLNEQFF
TGTGCCAGCTCCCGACTAGCGGGGGGGTTGAATGAGCAGTTCTTC
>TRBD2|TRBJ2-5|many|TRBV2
CASSPLTSGQGTQYF
TGTGCCAGCAGTCCTTTGACTAGCGGCCAAGGGACCCAGTACTTC
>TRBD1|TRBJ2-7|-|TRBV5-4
CASSIDRLDRGRNEQYF
TGTGCCAGCAGCATCGACAGACTTGACAGGGGCCGAAACGAGCAGTACTTC
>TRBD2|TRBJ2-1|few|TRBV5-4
CASSKRLSSGGHSEQFF
TGTGCCAGCAGCAAAAGACTCTCTAGCGGGGGGCACAGTGAGCAGTTCTTC
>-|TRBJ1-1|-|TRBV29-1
CSVEVSGGKAEAFF
TGCAGCGTTGAAGTGTCGGGGGGTAAGGCTGAAGCTTTCTTT
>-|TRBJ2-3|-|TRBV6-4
CASSDSFGVSTDTQYF
TGTGCCAGCAGTGACTCTTTCGGGGTCAGCACAGATACGCAGTATTTT
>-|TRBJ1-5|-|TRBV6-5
CASRPGVWGQPQHF
TGTGCCAGCAGACCAGGGGTATGGGGTCAGCCCCAGCATTTT
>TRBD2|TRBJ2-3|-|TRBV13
CASRRTSGGVSTDTQYF
TGTGCCAGCAGGCGGACTAGCGGGGGAGTCAGCACAGATACGCAGTATTTT
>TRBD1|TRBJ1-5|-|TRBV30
CAWRAGTGPNQPQHF
TGTGCCTGGAGGGCCGGGACAGGACCAAATCAGCCCCAGCATTTT
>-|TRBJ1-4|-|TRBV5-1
CASSPESRGGEKLFF
TGCGCCAGCAGCCCCGAATCCCGGGGAGGTGAAAAACTGTTTTTT
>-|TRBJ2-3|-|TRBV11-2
CASTLGGDTDTQYF
TGTGCCAGCACTCTCGGGGGAGACACAGATACGCAGTATTTT
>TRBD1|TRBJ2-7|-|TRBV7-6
CASSFRTGDLDEQYF
TGTGCCAGCAGCTTTCGGACAGGGGATCTGGACGAGCAGTACTTC
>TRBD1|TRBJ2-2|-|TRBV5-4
CASSLGSRGRSGELFF
TGTGCCAGCAGCTTGGGTTCCAGGGGGCGGTCCGGGGAGCTGTTTTTT
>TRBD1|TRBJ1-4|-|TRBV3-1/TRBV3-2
CASSQDRQGGEKLFF
TGTGCCAGCAGCCAAGATAGACAGGGAGGAGAAAAACTGTTTTTT
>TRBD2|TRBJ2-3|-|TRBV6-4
CASSDWPCLAGGLTDTQYF
TGTGCCAGCAGTGACTGGCCTTGTCTAGCGGGGGGCCTCACAGATACGCAGTATTTT
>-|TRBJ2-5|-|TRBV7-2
CASSLARQRSLQETQYF
TGTGCCAGCAGCTTAGCGAGGCAGCGGAGCCTCCAAGAGACCCAGTACTTC
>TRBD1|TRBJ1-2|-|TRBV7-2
CASSLAGGNYGYTF
TGTGCCAGCAGCTTAGCAGGGGGCAACTATGGCTACACCTTC
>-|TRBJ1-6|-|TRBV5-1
CASSWSTGPSSPLHF
TGCGCCAGCAGCTGGTCGACAGGCCCAAGTTCACCCCTCCACTTT
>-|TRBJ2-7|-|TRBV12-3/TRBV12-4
CASSYDSSYEQYF
TGTGCCAGCAGTTACGACAGCTCCTACGAGCAGTACTTC
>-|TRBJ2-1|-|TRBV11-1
CASSLPGVSYNEQFF
TGTGCCAGCAGCTTACCAGGGGTCTCCTACAATGAGCAGTTCTTC
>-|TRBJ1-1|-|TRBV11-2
CASSQDTEAFF
TGTGCCAGCAGCCAGGACACTGAAGCTTTCTTT
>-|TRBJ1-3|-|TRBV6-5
CASSLDSISGNTIYF
TGTGCCAGCAGTCTGGACAGCATTTCTGGAAACACCATATATTTT
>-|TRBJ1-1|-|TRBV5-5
CASSLLRDSGAFF
TGTGCCAGCAGCTTACTCCGGGACTCTGGGGCTTTCTTT
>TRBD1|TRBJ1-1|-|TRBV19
CASRGADRMNTEAFF
TGTGCCAGTAGAGGCGCGGACAGGATGAACACTGAAGCTTTCTTT
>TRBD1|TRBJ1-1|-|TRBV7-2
CASTRGVNTEAFF
TGTGCCAGCACCAGGGGGGTGAACACTGAAGCTTTCTTT
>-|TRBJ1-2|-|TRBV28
CASSLATGLSESYTF
TGTGCCAGCAGTTTGGCGACAGGCTTGAGCGAGAGCTACACCTTC
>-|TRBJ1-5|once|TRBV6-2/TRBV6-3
CASSLGNRAGGNQPQHF
TGTGCCAGCAGCTTGGGAAACAGGGCAGGCGGCAATCAGCCCCAGCATTTT
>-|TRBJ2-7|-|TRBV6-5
CASKPASEAYEQYF
TGTGCCAGCAAGCCGGCTAGCGAGGCCTACGAGCAGTACTTC
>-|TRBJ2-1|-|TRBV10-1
CASSEGGATAYNEQFF
TGCGCCAGCAGTGAGGGCGGGGCGACCGCCTACAATGAGCAGTTCTTC
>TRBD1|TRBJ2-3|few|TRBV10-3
CAISEGTDTDTQYF
TGTGCCATCAGTGAAGGGACAGACACAGATACGCAGTATTTT
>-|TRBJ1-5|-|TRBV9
CASSVAGGVNQPQHF
TGTGCCAGCAGCGTAGCGGGAGGGGTCAATCAGCCCCAGCATTTT
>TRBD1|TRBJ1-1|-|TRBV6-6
CASRRDRQNTEAFF
TGTGCCAGTAGAAGGGACAGACAGAACACTGAAGCTTTCTTT
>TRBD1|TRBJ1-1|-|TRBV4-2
CASSQVGQGDREAFF
TGTGCCAGCAGCCAAGTAGGGCAGGGGGATCGTGAAGCTTTCTTT
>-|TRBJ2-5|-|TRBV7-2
CASSSASETQYF
TGTGCCAGCAGCTCCGCAAGCGAGACCCAGTACTTC
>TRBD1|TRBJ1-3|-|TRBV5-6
CASSFNHRGSSGNTIYF
TGTGCCAGCAGCTTCAACCACAGGGGGAGCTCTGGAAACACCATATATTTT
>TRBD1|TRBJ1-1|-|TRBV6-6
CASRTQGATEAFF
TGTGCCAGCAGAACTCAGGGGGCGACTGAAGCTTTCTTT
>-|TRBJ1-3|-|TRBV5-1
CASSYENRADGNTIYF
TGCGCCAGCTCTTACGAAAACAGGGCGGATGGAAACACCATATATTTT
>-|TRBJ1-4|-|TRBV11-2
CASSLQQGGVATNEKLFF
TGTGCCAGCAGCCTACAACAGGGAGGGGTTGCAACTAATGAAAAACTGTTTTTT
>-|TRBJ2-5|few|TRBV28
CASSDLEGGQETQYF
TGTGCCAGCAGTGACCTGGAGGGAGGCCAAGAGACCCAGTACTTC
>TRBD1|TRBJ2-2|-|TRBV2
CASSLQGPANTGELFF
TGTGCCAGCAGTCTACAGGGGCCGGCCAACACCGGGGAGCTGTTTTTT
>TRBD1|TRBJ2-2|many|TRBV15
CATSRHGTGVTGELFF
TGTGCCACCAGCAGACACGGGACAGGGGTAACCGGGGAGCTGTTTTTT
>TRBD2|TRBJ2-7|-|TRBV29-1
CSIRLAAPYEQYF
TGCAGCATTAGACTAGCGGCGCCCTACGAGCAGTACTTC
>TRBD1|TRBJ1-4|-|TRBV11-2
CASRRGGRNEKLFF
TGTGCCAGCAGGAGAGGGGGCCGTAATGAAAAACTGTTTTTT
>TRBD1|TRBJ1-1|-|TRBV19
CASSKIQGAVRTEAFF
TGTGCCAGTAGTAAAATCCAGGGGGCGGTTCGGACTGAAGCTTTCTTT
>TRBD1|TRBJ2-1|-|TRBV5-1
CASSLVNPGQGGNEQFF
TGCGCCAGCAGCTTGGTTAATCCGGGACAGGGTGGCAATGAGCAGTTCTTC
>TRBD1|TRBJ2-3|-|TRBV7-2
CASIPDRGRVDTQYF
TGTGCCAGCATCCCGGACAGGGGGCGGGTAGATACGCAGTATTTT
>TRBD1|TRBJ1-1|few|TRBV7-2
CASGQGGNTEAFF
TGTGCCAGCGGACAGGGCGGAAACACTGAAGCTTTCTTT
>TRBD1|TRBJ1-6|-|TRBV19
CASGQGLNSPLHF
TGTGCCAGCGGACAGGGCCTAAATTCACCCCTCCACTTT
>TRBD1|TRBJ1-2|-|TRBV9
CASTPTGGYGYTF
TGTGCCAGCACCCCCACAGGGGGCTATGGCTACACCTTC
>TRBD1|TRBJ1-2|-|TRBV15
CATSRPGQGLRGYTF
TGTGCCACCAGCAGACCGGGACAGGGGCTACGCGGCTACACCTTC
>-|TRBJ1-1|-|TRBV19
CASSIDAGNTEAFF
TGTGCCAGTAGTATTGATGCGGGTAACACTGAAGCTTTCTTT
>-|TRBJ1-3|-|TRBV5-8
CASSFEADSGNTIYF
TGTGCCAGCAGCTTCGAGGCTGACTCTGGAAACACCATATATTTT
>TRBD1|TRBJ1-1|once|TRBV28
CASSFRTGTGGTEAFF
TGTGCCAGCAGCTTTCGAACGGGGACAGGGGGCACTGAAGCTTTCTTT
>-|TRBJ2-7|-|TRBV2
CASTVGRESYEQYF
TGTGCCAGCACCGTGGGAAGGGAGTCCTACGAGCAGTACTTC
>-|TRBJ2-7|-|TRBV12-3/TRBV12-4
CASSQGINNEQYF
TGTGCCAGCAGCCAGGGGATCAACAACGAGCAGTACTTC
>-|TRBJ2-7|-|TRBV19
CASSIDSTYEQYF
TGTGCCAGTAGTATTGACAGTACCTACGAGCAGTACTTC